These 24 T cell receptor beta chains were sequenced from one sample in a study of T cell repertoires in cytomegalovirus infection. Their antigen targets remain unknown. TCRdb itself ran the reads through MiXCR, one entry per CDR3 protein. The profile shows approximately 120,000 distinct CDR3 sequences, over 25% of them singletons. Sequencing used CD8+ T cells from cultured PBMCs, obtained from culture after CMV antigen stimulation. The source of these receptors is a human donor in good health (CMV status not recorded). Some clones in this sample may be carry-over from other donors' samples.

The V call is TRBV15, the J call TRBJ1-1; TRBD1 matches 8 bases. CDR1 is LNHNV, CDR2 YYDKDF, per germline (reference sequence). The J segment lost 3 bases and the V segment lost 1 base, leaving 7 bases of the junction unmatched. The CDR3 totals 16 residues. This CDR3 is CATSRAQGALDTEAFF. The CDR3 region has the DNA TGTGCCACCAGCAGAGCGCAGGGGGCATTGGACACTGAAGCTTTCTTT.

The V call is TRBV20-1, the J call TRBJ2-1, with TRBD2 identical over 10 bases. Germline V gene lookup returns CDR1 DFQATT and CDR2 SNEGSKA (reference sequence). The CDR3 extends over 15 amino acids. V trimming: 0 bases; J trimming: 4 bases; junction bases outside the gene matches: 3. The CDR3 loop is CSARDRAGGYNEQFF. In nucleotides, the CDR3 is TGCAGTGCTAGAGATCGAGCGGGGGGGTACAATGAGCAGTTCTTC.

This clonotype appeared a few times. The V and J genes are TRBV7-2 and TRBJ2-7; the D is unclear. The CDR3 runs to 14 residues. Trimming stripped 2 bases from V and 3 bases from J, with 11 bases between. From germline, CDR1 is SGHTA and CDR2 FQGNSA. The CDR3: CASSLPVGNYEQYF. The CDR3 DNA follows: TGTGCCAGCAGCTTACCGGTCGGCAACTACGAGCAGTACTTC.

This clonotype has just one count. The rearrangement joins TRBV4-3 to TRBJ1-3; 9 bases line up with TRBD1. Per the germline V gene, CDR1 is LGHNA and CDR2 is YSLEER. The CDR3 is made up of 15 amino acids. V dropped 3 bases and J dropped 3; count of bases not matched to a gene: 3. The CDR3: CASSQGTGYGNTIYF. Written as DNA, the CDR3 is TGCGCCAGCAGCCAGGGGACAGGGTATGGAAACACCATATATTTT.

The gene calls are TRBV7-4 and TRBJ2-5; TRBD2 matches at 10 bases. This CDR3 spans 14 amino acids. The ends lost 5 bases at V and 4 bases at J; junction bases unmatched: 4. The V gene's germline CDR1 is SGHVT and CDR2 SQSDAQ. The CDR3 coding sequence is TGTGCCAGCAGCGCCCTAGCGGGGGCAGAGACCCAGTACTTC. This codes for CASSALAGAETQYF.

In this sample, this clonotype turned up many times. V and J are TRBV7-2 and TRBJ2-7, with 9 bases that match TRBD1. CDR3 length equals 15 residues. Germline V gene lookup returns CDR1 SGHTA and CDR2 FQGNSA. The V and J ends lost 5 bases and 3 bases, in that order; junction bases with no gene match: 8. The CDR3 DNA is TGTGCCAGCAGCCGGAACAGGGGGCGAAACTACGAGCAGTACTTC. Protein: CASSRNRGRNYEQYF.

V usage is TRBV7-3 and J usage is TRBJ2-2; the D call may be TRBD1 or TRBD2 (5 bases each). The V end lost 4 bases, the J end lost 0 bases, and 15 bases lay between the germline ends. The CDR3 spans 17 residues. Germline CDR1 SGHTA, CDR2 FQGTGA. CDR3 in amino acids: CASSSPGTLPNTGELFF. In DNA form, the CDR3 reads TGTGCCAGCAGCTCTCCTGGGACGTTGCCGAACACCGGGGAGCTGTTTTTT.

V is TRBV2 and J is TRBJ2-5; TRBD1 matches at 8 bases. Germline loops: CDR1 SNHLY, CDR2 FYNNEI. The CDR3 covers 13 residues. Trimming cost V 8 bases and J 1 base; bases outside gene matches: 3. CDR3 sequence (DNA): TGTGCCAGCTGGACAGGGACCCAAGAGACCCAGTACTTC. Amino acid sequence: CASWTGTQETQYF.

The chain is built from TRBV4-1 and TRBJ1-2; D unclear. This CDR3 region has 15 residues. Germline CDR1 and CDR2: MGHRA and YSYEKL. Trimming left V 0 bases short and J 2 bases short, with 10 bases between. The CDR3 coding sequence is TGCGCCAGCAGCCAAGATCGAGAAAGAAACTATGGCTACACCTTC. Its protein is CASSQDRERNYGYTF.

The chain is built from TRBV24-1 and TRBJ1-2, with no clear D. This CDR3 comprises 16 residues. Germline lookup yields CDR1 KGHDR and CDR2 SFDVKD. The V and J ends lost 2 bases and 6 bases respectively, with 18 bases between them. CDR3 sequence (DNA): TGTGCCACCAGTGATTCCGGAGGAGCGTCAGGAGATGGCTACACCTTC. Its translation: CATSDSGGASGDGYTF.

This clonotype appeared many times. The chain has TRBV7-2 and TRBJ2-7; 13 nucleotides match TRBD2. Trimming cost V 2 bases and J 3 bases; bases outside gene matches: 4. The CDR3 length is 16 residues. CDR1 is SGHTA and CDR2 is FQGNSA in the germline V gene. As DNA, the CDR3 is TGTGCCAGCAGCTTACCCCGGACTAGCGGGGGCTACGAGCAGTACTTC. Translated, it gives CASSLPRTSGGYEQYF. The variable domain in full, with the rest retrieved from reference TRBV7-2 and TRBJ2-7, is GAGVSQSPSNKVTEKGKDVELRCDPISGHTALYWYRQSLGQGLEFLIYFQGNSAPDKSGLPSDRFSAERTGGSVSTLTIQRTQQEDSAVYLCASSLPRTSGGYEQYFGPGTRLTVT.

Here the CDR3 reads CASSNEAGANVLTF. The CDR3 DNA is TGTGCCAGCAGTAATGAGGCTGGGGCCAACGTCCTGACTTTC. The chain carries TRBV28 and TRBJ2-6; no firm D call. This CDR3 region has 14 residues. Per the germline V gene, CDR1 is MDHEN and CDR2 is SYDVKM. V lost 5 bases to trimming and J lost 2 bases, with 7 bases between them. The variable domain in full, completed from reference TRBV28 and TRBJ2-6, reads DVKVTQSSRYLVKRTGEKVFLECVQDMDHENMFWYRQDPGLGLRLIYFSYDVKMKEKGDIPEGYSVSREKKERFSLILESASTNQTSMYLCASSNEAGANVLTFGAGSRLTVL.

In this sample, this clonotype turned up a few times. The chain recombines TRBV12-3 or TRBV12-4 with TRBJ2-1, with 11 positions matching TRBD1. V lost 6 bases and J lost 14; bases outside the gene matches: 3. This CDR3 has 11 residues. In DNA, the CDR3 is TGTGCCAGCAGATCGGGACAGGGGGAGTTCTTC. Its protein product is CASRSGQGEFF.

This clonotype was seen only a few times. This chain connects TRBV5-1 to TRBJ2-7, with D possibly matching TRBD1 (6 bases). CDR1 is SGHRS, CDR2 YFSETQ, per germline. This CDR3 spans 15 amino acids. V was shortened by 0 bases and J by 0 bases, with 10 bases between the two germline ends. CDR3 sequence (DNA): TGCGCCAGCAGCTTGGTGGGGACACTCTCCTACGAGCAGTACTTC. Translating gives CASSLVGTLSYEQYF.

This clonotype has ten or more counts. V is TRBV27 and J is TRBJ1-1, with 8 bases matching TRBD1. Germline V lookup: CDR1 MNHEY, CDR2 SMNVEV (reference sequence). V was clipped by 6 bases and J by 4 bases; unmatched bases: 13. The CDR3 has 16 residues. DNA of the CDR3: TGTGCCAGCAGAGTCTCAGGGGGCGCGTCAAGCACTGAAGCTTTCTTT. This codes for CASRVSGGASSTEAFF.

This clonotype was seen a handful of times. The rearrangement links TRBV9 to TRBJ2-3; D not certain. Trimming stripped 3 bases from V and 2 bases from J, with 4 bases between. This CDR3 contains 12 residues. CDR1 and CDR2 (germline): SGDLS, YYNGEE. CDR3 sequence: CASSANTDTQYF. Here the CDR3 DNA reads TGTGCCAGCAGCGCCAACACAGATACGCAGTATTTT.

The chain carries TRBV20-1 and TRBJ1-2; D is unresolved. The CDR3 is 12 amino acids. Trimming took off 4 bases at V and 9 bases at J, with 15 bases between the two ends. Germline CDR1 DFQATT, CDR2 SNEGSKA (reference sequence). CDR3 bases: TGCAGTGCTACACCCGTCTTCTCGCGCTACACCTTC. This translates into CSATPVFSRYTF.

The genes are TRBV10-3 and TRBJ1-1; 8 bases agree with TRBD1. The CDR3 runs 18 residues. Losses at the gene ends were 0 bases for V and 3 bases for J; bases not matched to a gene: 12. CDR1 is ENHRY and CDR2 is SYGVKD in the germline V gene. The CDR3 region has the DNA TGTGCCATCAGTGAGTCCGATCCGGCAGGGGGCTATTACACTGAAGCTTTCTTT. This codes for CAISESDPAGGYYTEAFF.

This clonotype was counted between two and nine times. The rearrangement joins TRBV6-5 to TRBJ2-5; 10 nucleotides match TRBD1. The length of the CDR3 is 15 residues. CDR1 is MNHEY, CDR2 SVGAGI, per germline. V dropped 2 bases and J dropped 5; count of bases not matched to a gene: 5. CDR3: CASSYGTGDGETQYF. In DNA form, the CDR3 reads TGTGCCAGCAGTTACGGGACAGGGGATGGGGAGACCCAGTACTTC.

This chain connects TRBV7-6 to TRBJ1-1, with 9 bases that match TRBD1. V gave up 3 bases and J gave up 5 bases; unmatched junction bases: 4. The CDR3 has 14 residues. CDR1 and CDR2 from the germline V gene are SGHVS and FNYEAQ. This CDR3 is CASSFPDRGTEAFF. The CDR3 DNA sequence: TGTGCCAGCAGCTTCCCCGACAGGGGGACTGAAGCTTTCTTT.

This clonotype was seen at least ten times. V usage is TRBV7-8 and J usage is TRBJ2-7; 11 bases are a match to TRBD1. Looked up from germline, CDR1 is SGHVS and CDR2 is FQNEAQ. After removal of 1 base from V and 5 bases from J, the junction contained 4 bases not matched to a gene. The CDR3 has 15 amino acids. CDR3 loop: CASSLGTGGYNEQYF. In nucleotides, the CDR3 is TGTGCCAGCAGCTTAGGGACAGGGGGCTACAACGAGCAGTACTTC.

J is TRBJ2-1 and V is TRBV7-6, with D possibly TRBD2 on 5 matching bases. The CDR3 runs to 13 residues. Per the germline V gene, CDR1 is SGHVS and CDR2 is FNYEAQ. Trimming took 5 bases from V and 9 from J, leaving 14 bases between them. The CDR3 region has the DNA TGTGCCAGCAGCACGGACTTTGGCAGTGAGCAGTTCTTC. The encoded protein is CASSTDFGSEQFF.

This rearrangement joins TRBV20-1 to TRBJ2-2; D ambiguous. The CDR3 length is 12 residues. Germline V lookup: CDR1 DFQATT, CDR2 SNEGSKA (reference sequence). V was clipped by 8 bases and J by 2 bases, with 9 bases between them. The CDR3: CSLYINTGELFF. CDR3 bases: TGCAGTCTCTATATTAACACCGGGGAGCTGTTTTTT.

This clonotype was counted many times. This chain links TRBV7-2 with TRBJ1-1, with 8 bases lining up with TRBD1. Germline CDR1 is SGHTA and CDR2 is FQGNSA. V lost 0 bases, J lost 0 bases, and 6 bases stayed unmatched. This CDR3 comprises 17 residues. CDR3 residues: CASSLATGGLVNTEAFF. CDR3 DNA sequence: TGTGCCAGCAGCTTAGCTACAGGGGGATTGGTGAACACTGAAGCTTTCTTT.